The sequence of this T cell receptor (beta chain) was determined in a study of blood T cells in healthy people across ages. Alongside a J-beta primer mix, a sample-barcoded 5' primer served in a second PCR lasting about 6 to 11 cycles. TCRdb reprocessed the 5' RACE reads via MiXCR and lists one record per CDR3 protein. Of roughly 1,100,000 distinct CDR3 sequences listed, around 25% are singletons. This clonotype was recorded a few times. Its specificity is unknown. Regarding the study as a whole: Naive and antigen-experienced cells could not be conclusively compared, given unsorted PBMCs. Roughly linear declines in TCR beta diversity per million T cells occurred with age. Donor CMV status was unknown, possibly confounding expanded clonotype changes.

This CDR3 region has 15 residues. V lost 0 bases, J lost 8 bases, and 16 bases lay in between. The germline V gene encodes CDR1 LNHNV and CDR2 YYDKDF (reference sequence). These data are also associated with another study on T cells of mothers and their children. From that paper: Related mother-child pairs shared slightly more overlap than unrelated pairs, but the difference was non-significant.

The chain joins TRBV15 to TRBJ1-2; unclear D gene. This receptor was taken from a girl under 10 years old in good health. The specimen was blood. The CDR3 DNA sequence: TGTGCCACCAGCAGAGATATTCTAGTCGCCTCAGGCTACACCTTC. Translated, it gives CATSRDILVASGYTF.